Ten or more counts support the clone carrying this T cell receptor delta chain. As yet, its antigen is unknown. This may stem from a read error, because a much larger clone lies one nucleotide away. Other DNA sequences within the sample encode an identical CDR3. The data derive from a study of γδ T cells in repeated Plasmodium falciparum infection. TCRdb reanalysed the multiplex PCR reads via CATT. The sample has approximately 90,000 delta-chain clones; less than 1% are singletons. The CDR3 runs 18 residues. Germline V gene lookup returns CDR1 TSWWSYY and CDR2 QGS. The germline V and J ends were trimmed by 4 bases and 0 bases, with 21 bases remaining between them. Regarding the study as a whole: Over time and infection, Vgamma9/Vdelta2+ repertoires remained highly stable and polyclonal.

Bulk repertoires came from Vgamma9/Vdelta2+ or Vdelta2-negative gammadelta T cells flow-sorted from PBMC. The V and J genes are TRDV1 and TRDJ1; D may be TRDD2 (5 bases). Sequencing used gamma-delta T cells from blood. This TCR was sampled from a pool of human donors (malaria-infected and uninfected, not separated). CDR3 protein: CALGGLLRPHRYTDKLIF. For the CDR3, the DNA is TGTGCTCTTGGGGGCCTCCTAAGGCCGCATAGGTACACCGATAAACTCATCTTT.